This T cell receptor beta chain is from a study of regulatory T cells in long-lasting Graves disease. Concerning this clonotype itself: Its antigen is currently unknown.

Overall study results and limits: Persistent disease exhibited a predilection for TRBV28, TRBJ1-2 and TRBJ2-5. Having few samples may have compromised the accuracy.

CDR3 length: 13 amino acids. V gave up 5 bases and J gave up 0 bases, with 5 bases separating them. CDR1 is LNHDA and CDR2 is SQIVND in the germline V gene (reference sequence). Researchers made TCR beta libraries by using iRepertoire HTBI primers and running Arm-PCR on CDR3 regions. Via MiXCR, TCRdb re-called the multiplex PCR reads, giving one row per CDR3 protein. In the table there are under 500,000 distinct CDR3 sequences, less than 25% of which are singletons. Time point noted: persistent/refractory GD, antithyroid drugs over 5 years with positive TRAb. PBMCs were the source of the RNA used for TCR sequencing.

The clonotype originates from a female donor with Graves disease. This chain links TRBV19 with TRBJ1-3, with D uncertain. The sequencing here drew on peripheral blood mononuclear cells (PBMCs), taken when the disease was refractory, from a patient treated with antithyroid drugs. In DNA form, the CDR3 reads TGTGCCAGTAGTGTCCCCTCTGGAAACACCATATATTTT. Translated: CASSVPSGNTIYF.